A selection of T cell receptor beta chains follows, all from one sample in a study of OX40 agonist ivuxolimab in advanced cancers. Assay: immunoSEQ multiplex PCR; the TCRdb copy retains only in-frame clones and omits some. Of 45,000 to 65,000 clones in the sample, 86% were seen once. This specimen consisted of CD4+ or CD8+ T cells sorted from blood, obtained in a trial of the OX40 agonist ivuxolimab. Receptor source: an adult with an advanced solid tumor such as melanoma, head and neck, liver or kidney cancer. CDR3s include the opening cysteine and the closing phenylalanine or tryptophan. A D gene is named only where the DNA matches it firmly. Clone sizes are given selectively: once, few, many, or a class where the clone is expanded.

TRBJ1-5 | . | . | TRBV10-3 | CAISDGINSNQPQHF | TGTGCCATCAGTGATGGTATTAATAGCAATCAGCCCCAGCATTTT
TRBJ1-1 | . | TRBD1 | TRBV2 | CASRRSRTGEGTFF | TGTGCCAGCAGAAGAAGCAGAACAGGGGAAGGGACTTTCTTT
TRBJ2-5 | . | . | TRBV5-4 | CASSLAWETQYF | TGTGCCAGCAGCTTGGCCTGGGAGACCCAGTACTTC
TRBJ1-1 | . | . | TRBV7-9 | CASSFNGRAFF | TGTGCCAGCAGCTTCAACGGACGGGCTTTCTTT
TRBJ2-7 | . | . | TRBV6-5 | CATRQLSSYEQYF | TGTGCCACCCGACAGCTCTCCTCCTACGAGCAGTACTTC
TRBJ1-5 | few | . | TRBV7-9 | CASSLGGTVNQPQHF | TGTGCCAGCAGCTTAGGGGGGACGGTAAATCAGCCCCAGCATTTT
TRBJ2-3 | . | TRBD2 | TRBV2 | CASIPGTSGGADTQYF | TGTGCCAGCATCCCTGGGACTAGCGGGGGGGCAGATACGCAGTATTTT
TRBJ1-1 | . | . | TRBV10-3 | CAITLGTNTEAFF | TGTGCCATCACCCTGGGAACGAACACTGAAGCTTTCTTT
TRBJ2-7 | . | TRBD1 | TRBV6-6 | CASSRTGSYEQYF | TGTGCCAGCAGCCGGACAGGTTCCTACGAGCAGTACTTC
TRBJ2-1 | . | . | TRBV28 | CASTPQMLRWNEQFF | TGTGCCAGCACCCCACAGATGCTCAGGTGGAATGAGCAGTTCTTC
TRBJ1-1 | . | . | TRBV21-1 | CASRDTVSEAFF | TGTGCCAGCCGCGACACGGTCAGTGAAGCTTTCTTT
TRBJ2-4 | . | . | TRBV7-9 | CASSPFILAKNIQYF | TGTGCCAGCAGCCCTTTTATTCTAGCCAAAAACATTCAGTACTTC
TRBJ1-2 | . | . | TRBV6-1 | CASSEQGTGYTF | TGTGCCAGCAGTGAACAGGGAACAGGCTACACCTTC
TRBJ2-1 | . | TRBD2 | TRBV5-1 | CASSLRTSGMYEQFF | TGCGCCAGCAGCTTAAGGACTAGCGGGATGTATGAGCAGTTCTTC
TRBJ1-2 | . | . | TRBV19 | CASRRRDFGYTF | TGTGCCAGTAGACGAAGGGACTTTGGCTACACCTTC